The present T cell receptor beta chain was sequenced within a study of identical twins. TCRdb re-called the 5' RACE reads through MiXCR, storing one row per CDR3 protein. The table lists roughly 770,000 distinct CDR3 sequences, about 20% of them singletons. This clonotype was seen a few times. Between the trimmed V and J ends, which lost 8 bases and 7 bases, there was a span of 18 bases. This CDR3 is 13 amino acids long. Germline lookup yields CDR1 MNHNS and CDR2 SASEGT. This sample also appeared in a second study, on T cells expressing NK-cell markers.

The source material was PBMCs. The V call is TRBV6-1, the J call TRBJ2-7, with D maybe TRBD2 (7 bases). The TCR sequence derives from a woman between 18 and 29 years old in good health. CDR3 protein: CASQMAGAGEQYF. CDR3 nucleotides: TGTGCCAGCCAGATGGCGGGGGCGGGGGAGCAGTACTTC.